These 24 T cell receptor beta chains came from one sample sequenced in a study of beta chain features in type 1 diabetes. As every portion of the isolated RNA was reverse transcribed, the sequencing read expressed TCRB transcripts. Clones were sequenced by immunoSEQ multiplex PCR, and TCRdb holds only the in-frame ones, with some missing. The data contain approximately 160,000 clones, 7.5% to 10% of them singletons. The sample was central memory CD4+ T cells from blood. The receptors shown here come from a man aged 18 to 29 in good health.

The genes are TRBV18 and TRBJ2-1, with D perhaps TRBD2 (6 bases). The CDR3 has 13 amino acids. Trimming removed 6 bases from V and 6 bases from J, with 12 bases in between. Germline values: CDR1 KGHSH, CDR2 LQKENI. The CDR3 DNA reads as TGTGCCAGCTCCGGGGGAAGCAGCAATGAGCAGTTCTTC. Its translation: CASSGGSSNEQFF.

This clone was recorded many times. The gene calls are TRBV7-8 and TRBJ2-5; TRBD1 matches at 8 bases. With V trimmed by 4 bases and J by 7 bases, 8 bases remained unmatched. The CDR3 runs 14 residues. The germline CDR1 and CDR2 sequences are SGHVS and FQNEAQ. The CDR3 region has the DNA TGTGCCAGCAGCTCCAGGACAGGGCTTGGGACCCAGTACTTC. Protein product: CASSSRTGLGTQYF.

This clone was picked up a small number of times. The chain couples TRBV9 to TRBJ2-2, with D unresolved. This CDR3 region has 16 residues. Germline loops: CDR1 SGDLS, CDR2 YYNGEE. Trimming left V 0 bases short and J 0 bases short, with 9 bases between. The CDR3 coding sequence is TGTGCCAGCAGCGTAGGTGTAGTCGCGAACACCGGGGAGCTGTTTTTT. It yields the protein CASSVGVVANTGELFF.

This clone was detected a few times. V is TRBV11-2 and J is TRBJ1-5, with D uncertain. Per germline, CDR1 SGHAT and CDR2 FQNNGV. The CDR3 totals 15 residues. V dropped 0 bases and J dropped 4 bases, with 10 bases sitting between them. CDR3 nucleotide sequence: TGTGCCAGCAGCTTAGACAGGTCAATGAATCAGCCCCAGCATTTT. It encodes CASSLDRSMNQPQHF.

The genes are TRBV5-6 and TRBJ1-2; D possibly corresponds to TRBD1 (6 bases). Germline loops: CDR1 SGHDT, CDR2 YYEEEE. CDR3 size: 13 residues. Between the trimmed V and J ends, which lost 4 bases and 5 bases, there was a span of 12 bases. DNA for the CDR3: TGTGCCAGCAGCCAATTTGGGACATATGGCTACACCTTC. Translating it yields CASSQFGTYGYTF.

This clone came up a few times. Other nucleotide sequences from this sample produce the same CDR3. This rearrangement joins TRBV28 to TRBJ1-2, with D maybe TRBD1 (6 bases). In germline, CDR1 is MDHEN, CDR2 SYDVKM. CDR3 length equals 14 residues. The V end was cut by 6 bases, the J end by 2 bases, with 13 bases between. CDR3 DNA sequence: TGTGCCAGCAGGGGTGGGGGGGCGAACTATGGCTACACCTTC. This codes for CASRGGGANYGYTF.

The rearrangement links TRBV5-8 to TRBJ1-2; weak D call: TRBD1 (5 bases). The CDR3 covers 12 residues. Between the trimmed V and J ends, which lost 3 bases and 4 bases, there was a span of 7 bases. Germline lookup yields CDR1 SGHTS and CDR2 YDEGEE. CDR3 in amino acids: CASSWGGYGYTF. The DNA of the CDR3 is TGTGCCAGCAGCTGGGGGGGCTATGGCTACACCTTC.

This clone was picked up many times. CDR3 loop: CASSAQNTGELFF. The DNA for the CDR3 is TGCGCCAGCAGCGCACAGAACACCGGGGAGCTGTTTTTT. The chain links TRBV5-1 to TRBJ2-2, with unresolved D. There are 13 residues in the CDR3. The V gene's germline CDR1 is SGHRS and CDR2 YFSETQ. Trimming removed 4 bases at V and 1 base at J, with 5 bases between.

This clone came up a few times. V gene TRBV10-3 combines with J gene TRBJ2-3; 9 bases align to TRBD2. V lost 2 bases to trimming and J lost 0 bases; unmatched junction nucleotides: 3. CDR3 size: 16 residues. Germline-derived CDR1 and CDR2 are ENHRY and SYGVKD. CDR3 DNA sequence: TGTGCCATCAGTGAGGTTAGCGGGGGCAGCACAGATACGCAGTATTTT. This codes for CAISEVSGGSTDTQYF.

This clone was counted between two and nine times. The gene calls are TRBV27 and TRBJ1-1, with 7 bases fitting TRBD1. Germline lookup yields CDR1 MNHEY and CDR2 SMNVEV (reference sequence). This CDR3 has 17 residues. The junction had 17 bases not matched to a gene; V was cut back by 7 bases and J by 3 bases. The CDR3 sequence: CASKSKGAGGWDTEAFF. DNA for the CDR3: TGTGCCAGCAAATCCAAAGGGGCAGGGGGATGGGACACTGAAGCTTTCTTT.

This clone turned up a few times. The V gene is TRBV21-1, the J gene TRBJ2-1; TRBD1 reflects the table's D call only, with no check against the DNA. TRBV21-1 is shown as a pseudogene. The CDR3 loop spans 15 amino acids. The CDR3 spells CATSQGEGDYNEQFF. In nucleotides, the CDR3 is TGTGCCACCTCCCAGGGTGAGGGGGACTACAATGAGCAGTTCTTC.

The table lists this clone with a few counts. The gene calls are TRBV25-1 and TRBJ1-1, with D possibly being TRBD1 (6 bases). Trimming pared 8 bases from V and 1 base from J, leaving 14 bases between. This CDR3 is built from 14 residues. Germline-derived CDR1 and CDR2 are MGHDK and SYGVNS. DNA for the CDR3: TGTGCCAGCCTACAGGGACACGGGAACACTGAAGCTTTCTTT. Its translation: CASLQGHGNTEAFF.

CDR3 DNA sequence: TGTGCCTGGAGTGTACTAGCGGGTGGAGATACGCAGTATTTT. Protein sequence: CAWSVLAGGDTQYF. The J gene is TRBJ2-3, the V gene TRBV30; TRBD2 matches 9 bases. After removal of 0 bases from V and 5 bases from J, the junction contained 3 bases not matched to a gene. This CDR3 has 14 amino acids. Germline CDR1 GTSNPN, CDR2 SVGIG (reference sequence). Full variable domain (outside the CDR3, taken from reference TRBV30 and TRBJ2-3): SQTIHQWPATLVQPVGSPLSLECTVEGTSNPNLYWYRQAAGRGLQLLFYSVGIGQISSEVPQNLSASRPQDRQFILSSKKLLLSDSGFYLCAWSVLAGGDTQYFGPGTRLTVL.

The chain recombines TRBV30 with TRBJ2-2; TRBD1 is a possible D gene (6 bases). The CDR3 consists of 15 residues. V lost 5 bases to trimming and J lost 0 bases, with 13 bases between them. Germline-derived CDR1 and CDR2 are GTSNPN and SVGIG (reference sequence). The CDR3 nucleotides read TGTGCCTGGGACCTAGGGACAACGAACACCGGGGAGCTGTTTTTT. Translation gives CAWDLGTTNTGELFF.

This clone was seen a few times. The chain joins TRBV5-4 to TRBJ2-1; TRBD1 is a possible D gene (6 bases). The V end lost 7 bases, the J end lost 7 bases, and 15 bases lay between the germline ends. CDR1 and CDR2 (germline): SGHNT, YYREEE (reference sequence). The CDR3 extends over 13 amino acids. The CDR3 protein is CASREGQNNEQFF. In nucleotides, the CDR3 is TGTGCCAGCCGAGAAGGACAGAATAATGAGCAGTTCTTC.

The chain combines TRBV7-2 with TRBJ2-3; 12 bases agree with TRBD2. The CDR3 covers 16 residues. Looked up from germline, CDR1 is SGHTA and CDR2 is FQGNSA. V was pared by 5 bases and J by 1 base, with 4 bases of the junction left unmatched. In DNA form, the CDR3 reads TGTGCCAGCAGCATACGACTAGCGGGGGGCACAGATACGCAGTATTTT. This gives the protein CASSIRLAGGTDTQYF.

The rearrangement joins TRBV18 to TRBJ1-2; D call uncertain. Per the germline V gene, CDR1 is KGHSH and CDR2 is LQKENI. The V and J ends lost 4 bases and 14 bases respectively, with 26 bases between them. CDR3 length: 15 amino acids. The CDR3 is CASSLPAGSEGRETF. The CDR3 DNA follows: TGTGCCAGCTCACTCCCAGCCGGGTCCGAGGGTCGGGAAACCTTC.

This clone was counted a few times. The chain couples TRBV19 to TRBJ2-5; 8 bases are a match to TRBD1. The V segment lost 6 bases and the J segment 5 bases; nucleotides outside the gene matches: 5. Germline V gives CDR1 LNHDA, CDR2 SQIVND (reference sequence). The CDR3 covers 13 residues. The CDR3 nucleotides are TGTGCCAGTAGGGGAGACAGGGGTGAGACCCAGTACTTC. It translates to CASRGDRGETQYF.

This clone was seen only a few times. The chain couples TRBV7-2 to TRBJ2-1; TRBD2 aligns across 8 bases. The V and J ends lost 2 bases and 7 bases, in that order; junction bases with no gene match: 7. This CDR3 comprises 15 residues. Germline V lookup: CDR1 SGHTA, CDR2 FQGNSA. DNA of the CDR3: TGTGCCAGCAGCTTAATGGCGCTAGCGGGTAATGAGCAGTTCTTC. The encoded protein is CASSLMALAGNEQFF.

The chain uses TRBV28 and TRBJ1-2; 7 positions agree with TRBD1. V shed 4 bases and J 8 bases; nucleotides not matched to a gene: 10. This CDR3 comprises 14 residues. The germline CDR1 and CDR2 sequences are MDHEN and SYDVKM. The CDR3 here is CASSSRKGALGYTF. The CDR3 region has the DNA TGTGCCAGCAGTTCCAGGAAGGGGGCATTAGGCTACACCTTC.

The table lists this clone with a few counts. CDR3 loop: CASSFKRGGVETQYF. CDR3 bases: TGTGCCAGCAGCTTTAAGCGGGGGGGCGTAGAGACCCAGTACTTC. This chain joins TRBV7-2 and TRBJ2-5, with 10 bases that match TRBD2. Trimming took 3 bases from V and 4 from J; bases not matched to a gene: 5. This CDR3 contains 15 residues. In germline, CDR1 is SGHTA, CDR2 FQGNSA.

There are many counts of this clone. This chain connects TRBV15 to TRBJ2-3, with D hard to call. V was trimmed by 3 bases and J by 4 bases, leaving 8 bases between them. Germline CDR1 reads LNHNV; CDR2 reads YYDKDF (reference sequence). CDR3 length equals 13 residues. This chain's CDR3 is CATSSLGADTQYF. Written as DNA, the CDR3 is TGTGCCACCAGCAGTCTCGGAGCAGATACGCAGTATTTT. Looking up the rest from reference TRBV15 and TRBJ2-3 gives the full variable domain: DAMVIQNPRYQVTQFGKPVTLSCSQTLNHNVMYWYQQKSSQAPKLLFHYYDKDFNNEADTPDNFQSRRPNTSFCFLDIRSPGLGDTAMYLCATSSLGADTQYFGPGTRLTVL.

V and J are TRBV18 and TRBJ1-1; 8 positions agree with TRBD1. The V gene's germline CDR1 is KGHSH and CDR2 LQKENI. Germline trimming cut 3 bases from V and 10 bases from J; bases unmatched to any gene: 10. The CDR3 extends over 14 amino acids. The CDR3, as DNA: TGTGCCAGCTCACCCGGACAGGGAGTCGAGGCAGCTTTCTTT. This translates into CASSPGQGVEAAFF.

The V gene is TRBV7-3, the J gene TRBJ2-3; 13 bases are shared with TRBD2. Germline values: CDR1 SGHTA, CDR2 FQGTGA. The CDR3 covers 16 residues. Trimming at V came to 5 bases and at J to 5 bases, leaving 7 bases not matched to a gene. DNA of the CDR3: TGTGCCAGCAGCAGGGGGACTAGCGGGACCCGAGATACGCAGTATTTT. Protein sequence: CASSRGTSGTRDTQYF. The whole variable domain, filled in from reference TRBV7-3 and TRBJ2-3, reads GAGVSQTPSNKVTEKGKYVELRCDPISGHTALYWYRQSLGQGPEFLIYFQGTGAADDSGLPNDRFFAVRPEGSVSTLKIQRTERGDSAVYLCASSRGTSGTRDTQYFGPGTRLTVL.